The next 24 T cell receptor beta chains were all read from a single sample in a study of cytomegalovirus exposure and HLA in healthy donors. 13 Jbeta primers and 60 Vbeta primers were used for the PCR. Generated by immunoSEQ multiplex PCR, the TCRdb table keeps only in-frame clones and is missing some. In total, the table holds tens of thousands of clones. Sequenced: PBMCs. These receptors were collected from a woman aged 25 to 39 in good health and CMV-seropositive.

The chain couples TRBV5-1 to TRBJ2-1; 7 positions agree with TRBD2. There are 15 residues in the CDR3. Germline-derived CDR1 and CDR2 are SGHRS and YFSETQ. Trimming took 4 bases from V and 6 from J; bases not matched to a gene: 10. The CDR3 coding sequence is TGCGCCAGCAGCCCACCCCTCGCGGGAGTCAATGAGCAGTTCTTC. It translates to CASSPPLAGVNEQFF.

The V gene is TRBV6-1, the J gene TRBJ2-3, with D possibly TRBD1 on 5 matching bases. Trimming stripped 5 bases from V and 5 bases from J, with 17 bases between. Germline V gene sequence: CDR1 MNHNS, CDR2 SASEGT. The CDR3 sequence is 15 residues long. The chain's CDR3 is CASSIYTDRKDTQYF. The CDR3 coding sequence is TGTGCCAGCAGTATCTATACCGACAGAAAAGATACGCAGTATTTT.

The chain is built from TRBV9 and TRBJ2-5; weak D call: TRBD1 (6 bases). This CDR3 contains 16 residues. V lost 4 bases and J lost 2, with 18 bases in between. Germline V lookup: CDR1 SGDLS, CDR2 YYNGEE. CDR3 region: CASSPTRGSFQETQYF. The DNA for the CDR3 is TGTGCCAGCAGCCCCACGAGGGGGAGTTTTCAAGAGACCCAGTACTTC.

CDR3 amino acids: CASSSPGDSYNEQFF. The CDR3 nucleotides are TGTGCCAGCAGCTCACCAGGGGATTCCTACAATGAGCAGTTCTTC. The chain couples TRBV7-9 to TRBJ2-1, with a tentative D call TRBD1 (6 bases). The V gene lost 4 bases and the J gene lost 1 base, with 11 bases spanning the gap. From germline, CDR1 is SEHNR and CDR2 FQNEAQ (reference sequence). CDR3 length: 15 amino acids.

CDR3 amino acids: CATSRVRRGYYNEQFF. CDR3 in DNA: TGTGCCACCAGCAGAGTACGGCGGGGCTACTACAATGAGCAGTTCTTC. The chain combines TRBV15 with TRBJ2-1; D possibly corresponds to TRBD2 (6 bases). This CDR3 contains 16 residues. V gave up 1 base and J gave up 3 bases, with 13 bases separating them. CDR1 and CDR2 (germline): LNHNV, YYDKDF (reference sequence).

The chain employs TRBV4-1 and TRBJ2-7; perhaps TRBD1 as D (5 bases). Trimming cost V 1 base and J 2 bases, with 24 bases left between them. The CDR3 covers 19 residues. CDR1 is MGHRA and CDR2 is YSYEKL in the germline V gene. The CDR3 here is CASSQVGPTRTDSPYEQYF. CDR3 sequence (DNA): TGCGCCAGCAGCCAAGTAGGTCCTACTCGGACCGACAGCCCCTACGAGCAGTACTTC.

The chain carries TRBV5-1 and TRBJ1-2; 10 nucleotides align to TRBD1. The CDR3 covers 15 residues. The germline gives CDR1 SGHRS, CDR2 YFSETQ. Unmatched junction bases numbered 4, after V lost 3 bases and J lost 2 bases. The CDR3 DNA follows: TGCGCCAGCAGCTACACGGGACAGGGGAACTATGGCTACACCTTC. Translating it yields CASSYTGQGNYGYTF.

This rearrangement joins TRBV11-3 to TRBJ2-1; no clear D. Germline-derived CDR1 and CDR2 are SGHNT and YENEEA. This CDR3 is built from 15 residues. Trimming removed 0 bases at V and 6 bases at J, with 12 bases between. CDR3 region: CASSLEPGAFNEQFF. The CDR3 DNA is TGTGCCAGCAGCTTAGAGCCCGGAGCGTTCAATGAGCAGTTCTTC.

This chain connects TRBV28 to TRBJ1-5, with 11 bases aligning to TRBD1. The junction had 12 bases not matched to a gene; V was cut back by 2 bases and J by 0 bases. The V gene's germline CDR1 is MDHEN and CDR2 SYDVKM. This CDR3 is 20 amino acids long. The CDR3 spells CASSLPTRDRGSYSNQPQHF. The DNA for the CDR3 is TGTGCCAGCAGTTTACCCACAAGGGACAGGGGGTCTTATAGCAATCAGCCCCAGCATTTT.

The gene calls are TRBV2 and TRBJ1-4; D is ambiguous. V lost 6 bases and J lost 6, with 14 bases in between. Germline CDR1 is SNHLY and CDR2 is FYNNEI. The CDR3 is 14 residues long. CDR3 DNA: TGTGCCAGCAGCAGAACCATTGGTGATGAAAAACTGTTTTTT. Translated, it gives CASSRTIGDEKLFF.

The chain employs TRBV5-1 and TRBJ2-7, with a tentative D call TRBD1 (6 bases). CDR3 size: 15 residues. Trimming left V 2 bases short and J 2 bases short, with 14 bases between. Germline V lookup: CDR1 SGHRS, CDR2 YFSETQ. The DNA of the CDR3 is TGCGCCAGCAGCTTCCAACAGGGAAACCCCTACGAGCAGTACTTC. As protein: CASSFQQGNPYEQYF.

This rearrangement joins TRBV7-2 to TRBJ2-3; 8 bases map to TRBD2. The CDR3 is made up of 14 amino acids. Germline V gene sequence: CDR1 SGHTA, CDR2 FQGNSA. With 1 base clipped from V and 9 bases from J, the junction kept 6 bases outside the gene matches. The CDR3 reads CASSLVSRGGTQYF. The CDR3 DNA reads as TGTGCCAGCAGCTTAGTCTCCCGGGGGGGGACGCAGTATTTT.

A remark on this clone: Other DNA sequences in this sample translate to the same CDR3. The rearrangement uses TRBV12-5 and TRBJ2-2; 10 nucleotides line up with TRBD2. Germline CDR1 is LGHNT and CDR2 is FRNRAP. Germline trimming cut 2 bases from V and 5 bases from J; bases unmatched to any gene: 5. CDR3 length equals 16 residues. The chain's CDR3 is CASGLPSGSLTGELFF. CDR3 DNA sequence: TGTGCTAGTGGTTTGCCTAGCGGGAGTTTAACCGGGGAGCTGTTTTTT.

This chain connects TRBV4-1 to TRBJ2-2, with 9 bases aligning to TRBD1. Trimming at V came to 0 bases and at J to 2 bases, leaving 4 bases not matched to a gene. Germline V CDR1 and CDR2: MGHRA, YSYEKL. The CDR3 extends over 17 amino acids. CDR3 region: CASSQDRQGVNTGELFF. In DNA form, the CDR3 reads TGCGCCAGCAGCCAAGATCGACAGGGGGTAAACACCGGGGAGCTGTTTTTT.

This chain uses TRBV5-1 with TRBJ1-2; TRBD1 aligns across 8 bases. Germline V lookup: CDR1 SGHRS, CDR2 YFSETQ. V trimming: 4 bases; J trimming: 13 bases; junction bases outside the gene matches: 15. The CDR3 is 14 residues long. CDR3 residues: CASSPGQGWTSGTF. DNA of the CDR3: TGCGCCAGCAGCCCCGGACAGGGTTGGACTAGTGGCACCTTC.

V and J are TRBV2 and TRBJ1-2; D is unresolved. CDR1 is SNHLY and CDR2 is FYNNEI in the germline V gene. V shed 2 bases and J shed 0 bases, with 16 bases lying between them. CDR3 length: 17 residues. The CDR3 bases are TGTGCCAGCAGTGAAACCCAAAACAGTGATACTAACTATGGCTACACCTTC. Translating it yields CASSETQNSDTNYGYTF.

The chain uses TRBV19 and TRBJ2-6; D is unclear. Looked up from germline, CDR1 is LNHDA and CDR2 is SQIVND (reference sequence). Deletions cut 8 bases from V and 0 bases from J, with 8 bases between. This CDR3 contains 14 residues. For the CDR3, the DNA is TGTGCCAGTTCTATTTACTCTGGGGCCAACGTCCTGACTTTC. This codes for CASSIYSGANVLTF.

The chain has TRBV30 and TRBJ1-1, with TRBD1 identical over 7 bases. This CDR3 has 15 amino acids. V trimming: 2 bases; J trimming: 2 bases; junction bases outside the gene matches: 8. Germline-derived CDR1 and CDR2 are GTSNPN and SVGIG (reference sequence). The CDR3 loop is CAWSPGTVSNTEAFF. The CDR3 DNA follows: TGTGCCTGGAGTCCCGGGACAGTCTCTAACACTGAAGCTTTCTTT.

The chain links TRBV27 to TRBJ2-1; D is possibly TRBD2 (5 bases). This CDR3 is built from 15 residues. Germline loops: CDR1 MNHEY, CDR2 SMNVEV (reference sequence). V lost 4 bases and J lost 2, with 12 bases in between. CDR3 loop: CASSYSRAPYNEQFF. CDR3 DNA sequence: TGTGCCAGCAGTTATTCGCGGGCACCCTACAATGAGCAGTTCTTC.

The chain links TRBV6-1 to TRBJ1-1; perhaps TRBD1 as D (6 bases). This CDR3 has 13 amino acids. The germline V gene encodes CDR1 MNHNS and CDR2 SASEGT. V lost 6 bases and J lost 7, with 15 bases in between. CDR3 residues: CASRSDRRREAFF. DNA of the CDR3: TGTGCCAGCAGATCGGACAGACGACGTGAAGCTTTCTTT.

The chain joins TRBV30 to TRBJ2-5; possible D gene TRBD2, 5 bases. The J call is uncertain, as TRBJ2-7 better fits the DNA end. CDR1 and CDR2 from the germline V gene are GTSNPN and SVGIG (reference sequence). This CDR3 is built from 11 residues. The CDR3 nucleotides read TGTGCCTGGAGTGGGGAGAACGAGCAGTACTTC. Translated, it gives CAWSGENEQYF.

J is TRBJ1-2 and V is TRBV2, with TRBD1 as a possible D gene (5 bases). The CDR3 consists of 13 residues. Germline CDR1 reads SNHLY; CDR2 reads FYNNEI. The germline V and J ends were trimmed by 6 bases and 7 bases, with 15 bases remaining between them. As DNA, the CDR3 is TGTGCCAGCAGGCCAAGTCGGGGGGGTGGCTACACCTTC. It encodes CASRPSRGGGYTF. Variable domain in full (rest from reference TRBV2 and TRBJ1-2): EPEVTQTPSHQVTQMGQEVILRCVPISNHLYFYWYRQILGQKVEFLVSFYNNEISEKSEIFDDQFSVERPDGSNFTLKIRSTKLEDSAMYFCASRPSRGGGYTFGSGTRLTVV.

The CDR3 DNA sequence: TGTGCCTGGAGTGGCGGGGGGCCGATGGGCCAGCCCCAGCATTTT. It codes for CAWSGGGPMGQPQHF. The rearrangement links TRBV30 to TRBJ1-5; perhaps TRBD1 as D (6 bases). From germline, CDR1 is GTSNPN and CDR2 SVGIG (reference sequence). The CDR3 contains 15 residues. V was clipped by 1 base and J by 7 bases, with 17 bases between them.

The chain uses TRBV6-1 and TRBJ2-7; D is unresolved. V lost 7 bases, J lost 5 bases, and 12 bases lay in between. CDR3 size: 12 residues. Germline V gene data show CDR1 as MNHNS and CDR2 as SASEGT. Written as DNA, the CDR3 is TGTGCCAGCACGGAGTTTGTCCACGAGCAGTACTTC. This encodes CASTEFVHEQYF.